What follows is one T cell receptor (beta chain) and its context. What it recognizes is unknown. The CDR3 is 15 residues long. The germline CDR1 and CDR2 sequences are DFQATT and SNEGSKA (reference sequence). Losses at the gene ends were 5 bases for V and 1 base for J; bases not matched to a gene: 8. This record belongs to a study of blood T cells in healthy people across ages. Using a J-beta primer mix together with a sample-barcoded 5' primer, a second PCR was run for about 7 to 12 cycles. CDR3-containing paired-end reads numbering at least 3 million came from each sample. TCRdb recomputed calls from the 5' RACE reads with MiXCR, one row per CDR3 protein. The sample carries 650,000 to 700,000 distinct CDR3 sequences, around 50% recorded once. Isolated per sample were at least 7 million PBMCs. General study results and limits: Naive CD4+ cells and diversity were both higher in long-lived donors than in aged donors.

The sequenced material came from blood. The chain joins TRBV20-1 to TRBJ1-5; 7 positions agree with TRBD1. The source is a woman older than 75 in good health. CDR3 coding DNA: TGCAGTGCTTGTTCAGGGGGTGGAAGCAATCAGCCCCAGCATTTT. It translates to CSACSGGGSNQPQHF.